Described below is a single T cell receptor beta chain sequence and its context. This clone has more than one count but fewer than ten. The antigen it binds to is not known. Base qualities are not provided; no much larger clone lies one nucleotide away. Germline trimming amounts to 4 bases on V and 1 base on J, with 2 as the count of junction bases outside the gene matches. CDR1 and CDR2, looked up from the germline V gene, are SGHRS and YFSETQ. The CDR3 measures 14 amino acids from cysteine to phenylalanine. Only the CDR3 part of the read is kept: 42 bases, read in frame from the first base. The data belong to a study of cytomegalovirus exposure and HLA in healthy donors (dated by TCRdb to 2015 to 2018). Background for the entire study: An earlier analysis of approximately 640 of the donors reported 250 to 300 Gb of sequence data and roughly 110 million unique TCR beta sequences from some 180 million T cells. An early release covering about 600 HLA-typed donors comprised approximately 290 gigabases of sequencing data and tens of millions of unique TCR sequences. Of the 300 to 500 genotyped donors, roughly 80% were placed in the genetic ancestry cluster associated with self-reported Caucasian donors. The study aimed to test whether cataloging public T cell receptors could reveal signatures of past pathogen exposure. The T cell repertoires of under 700 subjects were profiled by immunosequencing and related to cytomegalovirus serostatus. A separate validation cohort of roughly 130 different subjects was used in addition to the roughly 720-subject first cohort. To predict cytomegalovirus infection status, the study brought together high-throughput TCR immunosequencing, statistical association of individual TCRs with disease status, and machine learning. In a later analysis, previously published TCR beta repertoires from 550 to 750 donors were re-analyzed and high-resolution HLA genotyping was added so that TCR occurrence patterns could be studied. The later analysis used no new phenotypic data to find candidate immune exposures, relying instead on TCR beta sequences and their occurrence across donors. In an earlier analysis of over 550 of the donors, high-throughput TCR beta sequencing was used to judge whether each TCR beta V gene segment behaved as functional or pseudogenic. Alongside the repertoire data, information on donor age, sex, ethnicity and CMV serostatus was compiled. A later genetic analysis used genome-wide SNP genotypes for 398 of the 666 donors, treating that subset as a discovery cohort. All discovery cohort repertoires had been generated on a single sequencing platform. Both class I and class II loci were covered by HLA typing, at four-digit resolution. The number of donors typed differed by locus, with 629-630 for A, B, C, DRB1 and DQB1, around 500 for DQA1, 600 to 610 for DPA1, and under 490 for DPB1. Several DR-DQ haplotypes were handled as single units for association and clustering, since linkage in the cohort was strong. Across approximately 420 genotyped donors of the cohort, an average of roughly 250,000 unique TCR beta nucleotide sequences per donor were sequenced, and 15% to 20% of those sequences were non-productive. Broad study findings and their caveats: Because counts were too low, about 17 rarely observed V segments, including chromosome 9 orphons, were excluded from the earlier analysis of a few hundred of the donors. In the study, approximately 160 TCR beta chains were listed as associated with cytomegalovirus. Immune exposure information for the cohort was limited to CMV serostatus. Several of the top co-occurrence clusters appeared to be linked to parvovirus B19, influenza, CMV and Epstein-Barr virus, according to a later analysis. A further reported finding was that TCR beta sequences accurately predicted the HLA-A and HLA-B alleles for most subjects in the first cohort. Compared with the roughly 600-donor mean, donors in an Asian-associated ancestry cluster had fewer N-insertions in productive TCRs, according to a later genetic analysis. Only TCR beta chains were sequenced in this cohort, and the absence of alpha or paired-chain data limited detectable features. A cluster of highly shared sequence variants was judged likely to represent a technical artifact of the sequencing pipeline. The presence/absence analyses assumed that sequencing depth was roughly uniform across donors, and that assumption may not be true. In vitro tests confirmed that three of the cytomegalovirus-associated TCR beta chains recognize cytomegalovirus antigens. The authors suggested that the approach could potentially be generalized to other disease states and immunological phenotypes. While some public TCRs were present in many individuals, most TCR sequences turned up only very rarely across donors. An earlier analysis of approximately 590 of the donors showed that most TCR beta V segments appeared in productive rearrangements either about 90% or about 30% of the time, which broadly matched IMGT annotations. In a later analysis, most CMV-associated TCR beta chains were found to appear HLA-restricted, with HLA associations seemingly driven largely by CMV exposure. In a later analysis, HLA-associated TCR beta chains showed more clonal expansion and lower generation probabilities than non-associated chains that were equally common. V-gene and J-gene trimming of TCR beta chains was associated with a missense DCLRE1C variant in a later genetic analysis, and the association was replicated in an independent cohort. Specific HLA alleles were associated with 16,951 TCR beta sequences at a false discovery rate of 0.05 in a later analysis. Some IMGT-functional V segments, including TRBV6-2 and TRBV6-3, could not be distinguished by the 87-base-pair reads and were therefore excluded. According to a later analysis, TCR association rates differed among HLA loci, with DRB1 alleles showing the most associated TCRs and HLA-C alleles showing the fewest. Correlated functional status among segregating V segments might be attributable to linkage disequilibrium, but an unknown experimental factor could not be ruled out. Because HLA typing was unavailable for some donors at each locus, only the typed subset was used in association tests. Cytomegalovirus status was reported to be diagnosed by the classifier with high specificity and sensitivity in both the original and validation cohorts. When HLA alleles, especially DR and DQ, strongly co-occurred, attributing TCR associations to individual alleles was difficult.

The cohort was made up of 500 to 850 healthy bone marrow donors. At the time of sampling, every cohort member was nominally healthy, though immune exposures that went unrecorded were likely present. The donor tested CMV seronegative, placing the donor among the roughly 400 seronegative members of the cohort. Every donor gave a peripheral blood sample, and the peripheral blood mononuclear cells from that sample were used for TCR beta sequencing. The Qiagen DNeasy Blood Extraction Kit was used to extract genomic DNA from the blood cell samples. Libraries came from the immunoSEQ multiplex PCR assay. The multiplex PCR relied on a mix of 60 forward primers for TCR Vbeta segments and 13 reverse primers for TCR Jbeta segments. Amplification of the CDR3 region of rearranged TCR beta genes was performed with a multiplex PCR assay on genomic DNA. The Illumina HiSeq System was used to sequence the amplified TCR beta libraries as 87-base-pair reads. Per the source publication's procedure: Across the roughly 670 repertoires, a later analysis counted some 80 million unique TCR beta chains, 9 million to 14 million of which were shared by at least two donors. Raw reads were error-corrected and collapsed into unique sequences with a nearest-neighbor algorithm that merged closely related sequences to remove PCR and sequencing errors. V, D and J gene segments were assigned by aligning CDR3 sequences to IMGT reference sequences. For a sequence to be retained, a match of at least six nucleotides was required to both a V gene segment and a J gene segment. A rearrangement counted as productive if the CDR3 had no stop codons and remained in frame with V and J, and every other rearrangement counted as non-productive. Following IMGT convention, CDR3 was defined as the stretch from the second conserved V-encoded cysteine up to the conserved J-encoded phenylalanine. The earlier analysis of 587 of the donors excluded sequences that lacked an unambiguous match to a single V gene segment. An earlier analysis of some 610 of the donors called V segments functional above 56.7% productive rearrangements and segregating when the between-donor standard deviation exceeded 5%. A statistical classification framework was built to diagnose cytomegalovirus status from the catalog of TCR beta chain sequences. V and J gene assignment, in a later analysis, came from comparing TCR nucleotide sequences with IMGT/GENE-DB human TR gene sequences. In a later analysis, CDR3 sequences and most-parsimonious VDJ recombination scenarios were assigned using the TCRdist pipeline. In a later analysis, every TCR beta chain was defined by the combination of its CDR3 amino acid sequence and its V-gene family, and reads without a unique V-gene family were dropped. As a way to deal with suspected cross-contamination and a sequencing artifact, a later analysis dropped 500 to 700 nucleotide sequences that were highly shared and had low generation probability. For each public chain, a later analysis derived a clonal expansion index from normalized ranks of inferred template counts within each repertoire. In a later analysis, generation probabilities were computed using a VDJ recombination model fitted to out-of-frame rearrangements, and the results were checked against IGoR. In a later analysis, TCR-TCR, TCR-HLA and TCR-CMV co-occurrence was scored with hypergeometric tests, and a repertoire-size bias correction was applied to TCR pairs. A later analysis estimated false discovery rates by permuting HLA or CMV assignments 20 times. A later analysis grouped co-occurring TCRs with DBSCAN, adding TCRdist sequence similarity when clustering within HLA-allele-positive subsets. Repertoires with fewer than 30,000 or more than 120,000 public chains, plus five repertoires with anomalous nucleotide sharing, were excluded from co-occurrence clustering. TCRdb re-hosts the immuneACCESS table, in-frame sequences only. Its copies lack some clones; in the studies checked, an unresolved V gene accounts for under half of them, and the cause for the rest is not known. D and trimming come from the DNA, and the V and J calls and clone size come from that table. The sample records some 150,000 clones, about 70% of which are singletons. The top ten hold 2% to 3% of the sample.

Sample: PBMCs. Recombination connected TRBV5-1 to TRBJ2-5, with 9 bases in between that match TRBD1. The sequence was collected from a woman aged 35 to 49 in good health and CMV-seronegative. The DNA sequence follows: TGCGCCAGCAGCGTGGGACAGGGCCAAGAGACCCAGTACTTC. Translated, it gives CASSVGQGQETQYF.